This TCR beta chain was identified during a study of blood T cell repertoires in COVID-19. This clone was counted only a few times. Two consecutive negative NP/OP PCR tests, clearance, or resolved symptoms defined Cohort 3 recovery. V lost 1 base and J 7 bases, leaving 13 bases between the germline ends. Per the germline V gene, CDR1 is MGHRA and CDR2 is YSYEKL. The CDR3 is 14 amino acids. Sequenced by immunoSEQ multiplex PCR; TCRdb stores in-frame clones only, minus some. The table includes some 200,000 clones, about 87% detected once. The sequence was collected from a woman aged 25 to 39 who had recovered from COVID-19. V gene TRBV4-1 combines with J gene TRBJ1-1; weak D call: TRBD1 (6 bases). The material sequenced was PBMCs or T cells enriched from blood (not recorded which). CDR3 DNA: TGCGCCAGCAGCCAAGTACCGGGGACACTTGAAGCTTTCTTT. Translated, it gives CASSQVPGTLEAFF.